This T cell receptor (beta chain) was sequenced for a study of cytomegalovirus exposure and HLA in healthy donors. Whole-study results and caveats: Overall, about 160 TCR beta chains were annotated as cytomegalovirus-associated. According to a subsequent analysis, TCR clusters identified in the first cohort showed a tendency to co-occur across the approximately 110 validation repertoires.

Turning to this clone: Its specificity is unknown.

Method: immunoSEQ multiplex PCR; TCRdb's copy keeps in-frame clones and lacks some. Of approximately 65,000 clones in the sample, 90% to 95% were seen once. This CDR3 has 13 residues. Germline CDR1 is GTSNPN and CDR2 is SVGIG (reference sequence). V shed 1 base, J shed 5 bases, and the junction held 5 bases outside the gene matches. The sequenced sample consisted of PBMCs. V and J are TRBV30 and TRBJ2-7; 7 bases are shared with TRBD2. This receptor was identified in a man aged 18 to 30 in good health and CMV-seronegative. The CDR3 region is CAWSGGRDDEQYF. The CDR3 DNA reads TGTGCCTGGAGTGGCGGGAGAGACGACGAGCAGTACTTC.